These 29 T cell receptor beta chains were sequenced from one sample in a study of cytomegalovirus exposure and HLA in healthy donors (dated by TCRdb to 2015 to 2018). Libraries were made using the immunoSEQ multiplex PCR assay. A mixture of 60 forward primers for TCR Vbeta segments and 13 reverse primers for TCR Jbeta segments was used in the multiplex PCR. TCRdb stores this immuneACCESS table with in-frame sequences only. Part of the clones is absent; in the studies checked, under half of the shortfall reflects unresolved V genes, and no reason is known for the rest. The sample has around 100,000 clones on record, 80% to 85% of them singletons. The ten largest clonotypes hold roughly a fifth of the sample. Sequenced input: PBMCs. These receptors came from a man aged 30 to 39 in good health and CMV-seropositive.

The chain combines TRBV9 with TRBJ2-7; 12 nucleotides align to TRBD2. This CDR3 comprises 15 residues. CDR1 and CDR2 from the germline V gene are SGDLS and YYNGEE. V lost 4 bases and J lost 2; bases outside the gene matches: 4. CDR3 DNA sequence: TGTGCCAGCAGCCTCGGGACTAGCGGGCCCTACGAGCAGTACTTC. This translates into CASSLGTSGPYEQYF.

The chain recombines TRBV15 with TRBJ2-3, with D tentatively TRBD2 (6 bases). The V gene lost 1 base and the J gene lost 3 bases, with 11 bases spanning the gap. This CDR3 has 15 amino acids. CDR1 LNHNV and CDR2 YYDKDF come from the germline V gene (reference sequence). The CDR3 sequence: CATSRGGVGTDTQYF. The CDR3 nucleotides read TGTGCCACCAGCAGAGGGGGGGTAGGGACAGATACGCAGTATTTT.

The V gene is TRBV6-4, the J gene TRBJ2-2; TRBD1 agrees at 10 bases. Germline CDR1 is MRHNA and CDR2 is SNTAGT. The V and J ends lost 5 bases and 3 bases, in that order; junction bases with no gene match: 3. The CDR3 is 15 amino acids. The CDR3 is CASSPGTGDTGELFF. In DNA, the CDR3 is TGTGCCAGCAGTCCCGGGACAGGGGACACCGGGGAGCTGTTTTTT.

The V call is TRBV2, the J call TRBJ1-5; TRBD1 might be the D (6 bases). This CDR3 is built from 14 residues. Germline values: CDR1 SNHLY, CDR2 FYNNEI. Between the trimmed V and J ends, which lost 5 bases and 0 bases, there was a span of 8 bases. The CDR3 here is CASSFRGSNQPQHF. The CDR3 DNA is TGTGCCAGCAGTTTCAGGGGTAGCAATCAGCCCCAGCATTTT.

The chain combines TRBV6-5 with TRBJ1-1; tentatively, D is TRBD1 (6 bases). Deletions cut 5 bases from V and 6 bases from J, with 13 bases between. This CDR3 contains 13 residues. The germline V gene encodes CDR1 MNHEY and CDR2 SVGAGI. CDR3 in amino acids: CASSTNYRAEAFF. The CDR3 coding sequence is TGTGCCAGCAGTACTAATTACAGGGCTGAAGCTTTCTTT.

The gene calls are TRBV6-1 and TRBJ1-1; TRBD1 matches at 10 bases. The V segment lost 5 bases and the J segment 8 bases; nucleotides outside the gene matches: 5. The CDR3 is 13 amino acids. Germline CDR1 reads MNHNS; CDR2 reads SASEGT. The CDR3 nucleotides are TGTGCCAGCAGTTGGGACAGGGGAACAGAAGCTTTCTTT. It specifies CASSWDRGTEAFF.

The V gene is TRBV9, the J gene TRBJ1-4; 9 bases line up with TRBD1. V lost 4 bases and J lost 7; bases outside the gene matches: 8. The CDR3 totals 15 residues. The V gene's germline CDR1 is SGDLS and CDR2 YYNGEE. The DNA of the CDR3 is TGTGCCAGCAGCATACGGACAGGGGTGGTTGAAAAACTGTTTTTT. Translating it yields CASSIRTGVVEKLFF.

V usage is TRBV9 and J usage is TRBJ1-5; 7 bases map to TRBD1. CDR3 length: 15 amino acids. Germline V gene lookup returns CDR1 SGDLS and CDR2 YYNGEE. J gave up 4 bases and V 4 bases, and 8 bases lay outside the gene matches. CDR3 in amino acids: CASSQGGVGNQPQHF. CDR3 sequence (DNA): TGTGCCAGCAGCCAGGGGGGTGTCGGGAATCAGCCCCAGCATTTT.

V gene TRBV7-8 combines with J gene TRBJ2-5; 9 nucleotides match TRBD2. The germline CDR1 and CDR2 sequences are SGHVS and FQNEAQ. This CDR3 is built from 16 residues. J was trimmed by 3 bases and V by 1 base; bases with no gene match: 6. The CDR3 reads CASSLGRLADKETQYF. The CDR3 coding sequence is TGTGCCAGCAGCTTAGGCAGACTAGCGGATAAAGAGACCCAGTACTTC.

The chain recombines TRBV29-1 with TRBJ2-5, with D unresolved. This CDR3 region has 14 residues. Per the germline V gene, CDR1 is SQVTM and CDR2 is ANQGSEA. The germline V and J ends were trimmed by 1 base and 5 bases, with 14 bases remaining between them. CDR3 DNA sequence: TGCAGCGTTGAAGCGCCGGAAAGAGCGGAGACCCAGTACTTC. Translation: CSVEAPERAETQYF.

Remarks on this clone: Different DNA sequences within this sample yield the same CDR3. The chain carries TRBV5-6 and TRBJ1-2; unclear D gene. CDR3 size: 13 residues. CDR1 and CDR2 from the germline V gene are SGHDT and YYEEEE. V was shortened by 3 bases and J by 4 bases, with 10 bases between the two germline ends. CDR3 region: CASSSQLVYGYTF. The CDR3 DNA follows: TGTGCCAGCAGCTCCCAGCTAGTCTATGGCTACACCTTC.

This chain uses TRBV19 with TRBJ1-2, with D possibly being TRBD1 (6 bases). The length of the CDR3 is 14 residues. V was pared by 3 bases and J by 2 bases, with 10 bases between. The germline V gene has CDR1 LNHDA and CDR2 SQIVND (reference sequence). CDR3 sequence reads: CASSMWGRNYGYTF. The CDR3 coding sequence is TGTGCCAGTAGTATGTGGGGGCGGAACTATGGCTACACCTTC.

V usage is TRBV20-1 and J usage is TRBJ1-2; D unresolved. Germline V lookup: CDR1 DFQATT, CDR2 SNEGSKA (reference sequence). The CDR3 covers 11 residues. V was cut by 5 bases and J by 3 bases, with 7 bases left in between. The DNA for the CDR3 is TGCAGTGCTCCTCGGGACTATGGCTACACCTTC. It encodes CSAPRDYGYTF.

The chain uses TRBV5-4 and TRBJ1-1, with D hard to call. Germline CDR1 SGHNT, CDR2 YYREEE (reference sequence). Trimming cost V 5 bases and J 3 bases, with 5 bases left between them. The CDR3 loop spans 11 amino acids. The CDR3 DNA sequence: TGTGCCAGCAGACTTGACACTGAAGCTTTCTTT. Translated: CASRLDTEAFF. Together with reference TRBV5-4 and TRBJ1-1, the CDR3 gives the full variable domain: ETGVTQSPTHLIKTRGQQVTLRCSSQSGHNTVSWYQQALGQGPQFIFQYYREEENGRGNFPPRFSGLQFPNYSSELNVNALELDDSALYLCASRLDTEAFFGQGTRLTVV.

The CDR3 is CASSLEAGGLQETQYF. The CDR3 DNA is TGTGCCAGCAGCTTGGAAGCGGGGGGACTCCAAGAGACCCAGTACTTC. The chain links TRBV5-4 to TRBJ2-5; 9 nucleotides line up with TRBD2. Germline assignment: CDR1 SGHNT and CDR2 YYREEE (reference sequence). J gave up 1 base and V 0 bases, and 4 bases lay outside the gene matches. This CDR3 region has 16 residues. Full variable domain (missing parts from reference TRBV5-4 and TRBJ2-5): ETGVTQSPTHLIKTRGQQVTLRCSSQSGHNTVSWYQQALGQGPQFIFQYYREEENGRGNFPPRFSGLQFPNYSSELNVNALELDDSALYLCASSLEAGGLQETQYFGPGTRLLVL.

The V and J genes are TRBV11-1 and TRBJ2-3, with 7 bases fitting TRBD1. The V gene end was trimmed by 3 bases and the J gene end by 1 base; junction bases not matched to a gene: 7. The length of the CDR3 is 16 residues. The germline V gene encodes CDR1 SGHAT and CDR2 FQDESV (reference sequence). In DNA form, the CDR3 reads TGTGCCAGCAGCTTGTTACAGGGGTGGGGCACAGATACGCAGTATTTT. It specifies CASSLLQGWGTDTQYF.

J is TRBJ1-2 and V is TRBV9; a possible D gene is TRBD1 (5 bases). Trimming pared 3 bases from V and 3 bases from J, leaving 12 bases between. Germline V gene lookup returns CDR1 SGDLS and CDR2 YYNGEE. CDR3 length: 14 amino acids. CDR3 sequence reads: CASSAETAYYGYTF. Written as DNA, the CDR3 is TGTGCCAGCAGCGCCGAGACAGCGTACTATGGCTACACCTTC.

The chain links TRBV2 to TRBJ2-5, with D possibly TRBD2 on 5 matching bases. V lost 7 bases and J 5 bases, leaving 20 bases between the germline ends. The CDR3 totals 15 residues. Germline assignment: CDR1 SNHLY and CDR2 FYNNEI. The CDR3 nucleotides are TGTGCCAGCAAAGGTCGGAGGCTAGATGCTGAGACCCAGTACTTC. Amino acids: CASKGRRLDAETQYF.

The V and J genes are TRBV2 and TRBJ2-6; TRBD1 might be the D (5 bases). Trimming removed 5 bases at V and 4 bases at J, with 18 bases between. CDR1 and CDR2 (germline): SNHLY, FYNNEI. CDR3 size: 17 residues. CDR3 DNA: TGTGCCAGCAGTCAGGGCTCCGTGGCGTCGGGGGCCAACGTCCTGACTTTC. It codes for CASSQGSVASGANVLTF.

The chain has TRBV19 and TRBJ2-3; 9 nucleotides align to TRBD1. J gave up 1 base and V 10 bases, and 3 bases lay outside the gene matches. The germline V gene has CDR1 LNHDA and CDR2 SQIVND (reference sequence). The CDR3 loop spans 13 amino acids. DNA of the CDR3: TGTGCCATCCGGGACAGGGGCACAGATACGCAGTATTTT. Its translation is CAIRDRGTDTQYF.

The chain combines TRBV2 with TRBJ2-3; D unclear. CDR3 length: 15 residues. Germline V gives CDR1 SNHLY, CDR2 FYNNEI. The V end was cut by 7 bases, the J end by 0 bases, with 14 bases between. The CDR3 DNA follows: TGTGCCAGCACCGCCCTTTCGCGGAGCACAGATACGCAGTATTTT. The encoded protein is CASTALSRSTDTQYF. Full variable domain (missing parts from reference TRBV2 and TRBJ2-3): EPEVTQTPSHQVTQMGQEVILRCVPISNHLYFYWYRQILGQKVEFLVSFYNNEISEKSEIFDDQFSVERPDGSNFTLKIRSTKLEDSAMYFCASTALSRSTDTQYFGPGTRLTVL.

This clone was counted a few times. The chain employs TRBV18 and TRBJ2-1; 12 bases line up with TRBD2. This CDR3 has 16 amino acids. V shed 0 bases, J shed 14 bases, and the junction held 11 bases outside the gene matches. Germline V lookup: CDR1 KGHSH, CDR2 LQKENI. CDR3 region: CASSPPTLAGGLSEFF. As DNA, the CDR3 is TGTGCCAGCTCACCACCGACGCTAGCGGGAGGGCTATCCGAGTTCTTC.

The rearrangement links TRBV5-8 to TRBJ2-5, with 13 bases lining up with TRBD2. The V gene end was trimmed by 3 bases and the J gene end by 0 bases; junction bases not matched to a gene: 11. This CDR3 is 19 amino acids long. CDR1 and CDR2 from the germline V gene are SGHTS and YDEGEE. The CDR3: CASSSTGTSGTYYQETQYF. CDR3 in DNA: TGTGCCAGCAGCTCGACCGGGACTAGCGGGACCTACTACCAAGAGACCCAGTACTTC.

As DNA, the CDR3 is TGTGCCAGTCGGAAAAACAGGGCCGTACTTGAAGCTTTCTTT. Translated: CASRKNRAVLEAFF. V usage is TRBV19 and J usage is TRBJ1-1; possible D gene TRBD1, 6 bases. From germline, CDR1 is LNHDA and CDR2 SQIVND (reference sequence). This CDR3 spans 14 amino acids. V dropped 8 bases and J dropped 7 bases, with 20 bases sitting between them.

This chain connects TRBV6-5 to TRBJ2-5; D gene unclear. CDR3 length: 11 residues. Trimming removed 6 bases at V and 3 bases at J, with 5 bases between. The germline V gene encodes CDR1 MNHEY and CDR2 SVGAGI. The CDR3: CASRIEETQYF. The CDR3, as DNA: TGTGCCAGCAGGATAGAAGAGACCCAGTACTTC.

This clone was seen a handful of times. The chain has TRBV6-6 and TRBJ2-3; 7 positions match TRBD2. With 1 base clipped from V and 2 bases from J, the junction kept 6 bases outside the gene matches. This CDR3 comprises 16 residues. Germline V gene sequence: CDR1 MNHNY, CDR2 SVGAGI (reference sequence). The CDR3 reads CASSYWGGRATDTQYF. The CDR3 DNA reads as TGTGCCAGCAGTTACTGGGGGGGGAGGGCCACAGATACGCAGTATTTT.

This clone was observed once. CDR3 DNA: TGTGCCAGCAGCCCCCCCGGGACTAGCATCTACAATGAGCAGTTCTTC. It specifies CASSPPGTSIYNEQFF. The J gene is TRBJ2-1, the V gene TRBV7-9, with TRBD2 identical over 9 bases. The length of the CDR3 is 16 residues. The germline CDR1 and CDR2 sequences are SEHNR and FQNEAQ (reference sequence). V was clipped by 5 bases and J by 3 bases; unmatched bases: 8.

This chain connects TRBV28 to TRBJ2-5; 8 bases fit TRBD2. The CDR3 sequence is 15 residues long. Germline V gene sequence: CDR1 MDHEN, CDR2 SYDVKM. The V gene end was trimmed by 5 bases and the J gene end by 7 bases; junction bases not matched to a gene: 12. The CDR3 region is CASSPDSGGRLTQYF. The CDR3 DNA is TGTGCCAGCAGTCCTGACTCGGGGGGGCGGTTGACCCAGTACTTC.

The rearrangement joins TRBV4-1 to TRBJ2-3; 9 nucleotides align to TRBD2. The germline V gene encodes CDR1 MGHRA and CDR2 YSYEKL. Trimming cost V 0 bases and J 6 bases; bases outside gene matches: 10. The CDR3 length is 17 residues. CDR3 protein: CASSQDPIAGVSDTQYF. Written as DNA, the CDR3 is TGCGCCAGCAGCCAAGATCCCATAGCGGGAGTGAGTGATACGCAGTATTTT.